Following are 15 T cell receptor beta chains from one sample sequenced in a study of blood T cell repertoires in COVID-19. Data came from immunoSEQ multiplex PCR; TCRdb stores just in-frame clones and leaves some out. In the table there are tens of thousands of clones, around nine tenths of which are singletons. Sequenced sample: peripheral blood. The receptors were gathered from a man aged 55 to 69 with active or convalescent COVID-19.

This chain's CDR3 is CASRGTEQETQYF. CDR3 sequence (DNA): TGTGCCAGCCGAGGGACAGAGCAAGAGACCCAGTACTTC. The chain combines TRBV6-5 with TRBJ2-5; 7 bases are shared with TRBD1. The CDR3 spans 13 residues. V lost 8 bases and J lost 2; bases outside the gene matches: 5. The V gene's germline CDR1 is MNHEY and CDR2 SVGAGI.

The chain combines TRBV18 with TRBJ2-1, with 12 bases fitting TRBD1. CDR1 KGHSH and CDR2 LQKENI come from the germline V gene. The ends lost 5 bases at V and 8 bases at J; junction bases unmatched: 7. This CDR3 has 15 residues. CDR3 residues: CASSSGQGAGDEQFF. CDR3 nucleotides: TGTGCCAGCTCATCGGGACAGGGGGCTGGCGATGAGCAGTTCTTC.

This chain uses TRBV13 with TRBJ1-2; 9 bases are shared with TRBD1. This CDR3 is 15 amino acids long. V dropped 5 bases and J dropped 3; count of bases not matched to a gene: 7. Germline CDR1 PRHDT, CDR2 FYEKMQ (reference sequence). CDR3 sequence reads: CASSIRGQGDYGYTF. The CDR3 DNA follows: TGTGCCAGCAGCATAAGGGGACAGGGCGACTATGGCTACACCTTC. Full variable domain (missing parts from reference TRBV13 and TRBJ1-2): AAGVIQSPRHLIKEKRETATLKCYPIPRHDTVYWYQQGPGQDPQFLISFYEKMQSDKGSIPDRFSAQQFSDYHSELNMSSLELGDSALYFCASSIRGQGDYGYTFGSGTRLTVV.

This chain joins TRBV24-1 and TRBJ2-3; TRBD2 agrees at 10 bases. From germline, CDR1 is KGHDR and CDR2 SFDVKD. The CDR3 length is 17 residues. Losses at the gene ends were 6 bases for V and 1 base for J; bases not matched to a gene: 9. Written as DNA, the CDR3 is TGTGCCACCAGTAAAACTAGCGGGGTTCTTCGCACAGATACGCAGTATTTT. The encoded protein is CATSKTSGVLRTDTQYF.

The V gene is TRBV6-4, the J gene TRBJ2-3; the match to TRBD1 covers 8 bases. Germline trimming cut 3 bases from V and 14 bases from J; bases unmatched to any gene: 13. From germline, CDR1 is MRHNA and CDR2 SNTAGT. The CDR3 extends over 14 amino acids. CDR3 DNA: TGTGCCAGCAGTGAGGGGAGGACAGGGACGCCGAGGTATTTT. It encodes CASSEGRTGTPRYF.

The chain employs TRBV9 and TRBJ2-2; weak D call: TRBD2 (5 bases). Trimming stripped 0 bases from V and 4 bases from J, with 13 bases between. This CDR3 is 16 amino acids long. Germline-derived CDR1 and CDR2 are SGDLS and YYNGEE. In DNA form, the CDR3 reads TGTGCCAGCAGCGTAGCAAGGTATCGGGGCACCGGGGAGCTGTTTTTT. It codes for CASSVARYRGTGELFF.

The genes are TRBV7-2 and TRBJ2-7; possible D gene TRBD1, 6 bases. The CDR3 runs 14 residues. Germline CDR1 SGHTA, CDR2 FQGNSA. The V and J ends lost 1 base and 4 bases respectively, with 11 bases between them. CDR3 DNA sequence: TGTGCCAGCAGCTTAGAACGGACAGAATACGAGCAGTACTTC. Translated: CASSLERTEYEQYF.

The chain links TRBV2 to TRBJ2-3; 10 bases fit TRBD2. This CDR3 has 17 amino acids. V trimming: 6 bases; J trimming: 2 bases; junction bases outside the gene matches: 11. Germline V CDR1 and CDR2: SNHLY, FYNNEI. CDR3 residues: CASSTPSSGGSTDTQYF. Written as DNA, the CDR3 is TGTGCCAGCAGCACCCCTTCTAGCGGGGGCTCCACAGATACGCAGTATTTT. Together with reference TRBV2 and TRBJ2-3, the CDR3 gives the full variable domain: EPEVTQTPSHQVTQMGQEVILRCVPISNHLYFYWYRQILGQKVEFLVSFYNNEISEKSEIFDDQFSVERPDGSNFTLKIRSTKLEDSAMYFCASSTPSSGGSTDTQYFGPGTRLTVL.

The V and J genes are TRBV10-3 and TRBJ2-3; TRBD2 agrees at 12 bases. V was clipped by 7 bases and J by 0 bases; unmatched bases: 5. Germline CDR1 ENHRY, CDR2 SYGVKD. The CDR3 has 16 residues. The CDR3 DNA reads as TGTGCCATCAATCCCGGACTAGCGGGGAGCACAGATACGCAGTATTTT. Protein sequence: CAINPGLAGSTDTQYF.

V usage is TRBV12-3 or TRBV12-4 and J usage is TRBJ1-3; D not resolved. This CDR3 has 13 residues. The ends were cut back, 6 bases at V and 0 bases at J, with 6 bases in the middle. CDR3 sequence reads: CASRYSSGNTIYF. CDR3 DNA: TGTGCCAGCAGGTACAGCTCTGGAAACACCATATATTTT.

The chain couples TRBV9 to TRBJ2-3, with a possible D match to TRBD2 (5 bases). This CDR3 comprises 14 residues. Trimming removed 4 bases from V and 4 bases from J, with 13 bases in between. The germline CDR1 and CDR2 sequences are SGDLS and YYNGEE. For the CDR3, the DNA is TGTGCCAGCAGCCCACTAGTCCCCCCAGATACGCAGTATTTT. Its protein is CASSPLVPPDTQYF.

This chain connects TRBV30 to TRBJ1-2; 9 nucleotides agree with TRBD1. The J segment lost 6 bases and the V segment lost 4 bases, leaving 3 bases of the junction unmatched. Germline CDR1 and CDR2: GTSNPN and SVGIG (reference sequence). This CDR3 has 12 amino acids. Written as DNA, the CDR3 is TGTGCCTGGAACCGACAGGGGGATGGCTACACCTTC. Translation gives CAWNRQGDGYTF.

The chain joins TRBV5-1 to TRBJ2-3; 8 nucleotides align to TRBD2. V shed 0 bases and J 1 base; nucleotides not matched to a gene: 1. Germline assignment: CDR1 SGHRS and CDR2 YFSETQ. The CDR3 has 15 residues. CDR3 sequence reads: CASSLGAGGTDTQYF. The CDR3, as DNA: TGCGCCAGCAGCTTGGGAGCGGGGGGCACAGATACGCAGTATTTT.

This chain links TRBV27 with TRBJ1-2; D is uncertain. V was pared by 0 bases and J by 4 bases, with 12 bases between. The CDR3 totals 15 residues. CDR1 is MNHEY, CDR2 SMNVEV, per germline (reference sequence). DNA for the CDR3: TGTGCCAGCAGTTTATCCGGGTACGAGGTCTATGGCTACACCTTC. Translating gives CASSLSGYEVYGYTF.

The chain employs TRBV10-3 and TRBJ2-7, with D perhaps matching TRBD2 (5 bases). CDR3 size: 12 residues. Germline V gene sequence: CDR1 ENHRY, CDR2 SYGVKD. The V end was cut by 4 bases, the J end by 6 bases, with 10 bases between. For the CDR3, the DNA is TGTGCCATCAGTGCCCGAGGGTCCGAGCAGTACTTC. Protein: CAISARGSEQYF.